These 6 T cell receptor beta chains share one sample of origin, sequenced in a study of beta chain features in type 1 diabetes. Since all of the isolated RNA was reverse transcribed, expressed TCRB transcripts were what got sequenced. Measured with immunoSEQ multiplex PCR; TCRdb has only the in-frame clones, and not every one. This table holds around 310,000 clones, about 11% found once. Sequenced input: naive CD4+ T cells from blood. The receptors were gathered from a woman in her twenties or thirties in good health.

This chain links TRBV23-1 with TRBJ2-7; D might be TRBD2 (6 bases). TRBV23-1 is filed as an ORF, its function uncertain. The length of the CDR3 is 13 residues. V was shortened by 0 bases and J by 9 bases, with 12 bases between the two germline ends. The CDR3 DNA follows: TGCGCCAGCAGTCAATCGGAGGGGAAGGGGCAGTACTTC. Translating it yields CASSQSEGKGQYF.

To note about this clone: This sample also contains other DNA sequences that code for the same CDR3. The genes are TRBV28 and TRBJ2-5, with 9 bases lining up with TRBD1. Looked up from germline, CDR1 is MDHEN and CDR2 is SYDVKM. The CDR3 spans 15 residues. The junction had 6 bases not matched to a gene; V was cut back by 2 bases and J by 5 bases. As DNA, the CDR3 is TGTGCCAGCAGTTTACCACAGGGGGCAGGCGAGACCCAGTACTTC. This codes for CASSLPQGAGETQYF.

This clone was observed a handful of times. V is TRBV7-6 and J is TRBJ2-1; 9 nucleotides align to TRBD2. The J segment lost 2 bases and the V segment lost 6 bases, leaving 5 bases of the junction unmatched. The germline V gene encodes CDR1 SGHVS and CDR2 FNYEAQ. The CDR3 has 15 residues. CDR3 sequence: CASSSLAGTYNEQFF. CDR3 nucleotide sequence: TGTGCCAGCAGTTCACTAGCGGGCACCTACAATGAGCAGTTCTTC.

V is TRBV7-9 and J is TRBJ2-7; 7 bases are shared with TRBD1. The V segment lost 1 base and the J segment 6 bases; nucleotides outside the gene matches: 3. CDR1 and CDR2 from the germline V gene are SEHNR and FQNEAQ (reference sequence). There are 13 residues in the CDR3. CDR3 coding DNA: TGTGCCAGCAGCTTAGTATCAGGGGGCGAGCAGTACTTC. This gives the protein CASSLVSGGEQYF.

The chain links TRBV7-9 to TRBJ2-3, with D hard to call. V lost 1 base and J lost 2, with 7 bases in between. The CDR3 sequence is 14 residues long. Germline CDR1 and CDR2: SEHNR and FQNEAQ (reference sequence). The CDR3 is CASSLVADTDTQYF. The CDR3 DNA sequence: TGTGCCAGCAGCTTAGTGGCGGACACAGATACGCAGTATTTT.

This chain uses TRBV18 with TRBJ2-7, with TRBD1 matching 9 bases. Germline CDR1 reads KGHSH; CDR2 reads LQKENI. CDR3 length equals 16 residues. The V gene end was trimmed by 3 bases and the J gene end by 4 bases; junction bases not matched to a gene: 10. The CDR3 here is CASSPPTGTGWYEQYF. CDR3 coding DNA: TGTGCCAGCTCACCCCCCACCGGGACAGGGTGGTACGAGCAGTACTTC. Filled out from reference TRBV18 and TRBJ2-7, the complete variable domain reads NAGVMQNPRHLVRRRGQEARLRCSPMKGHSHVYWYRQLPEEGLKFMVYLQKENIIDESGMPKERFSAEFPKEGPSILRIQQVVRGDSAAYFCASSPPTGTGWYEQYFGPGTRLTVT.